The 22 T cell receptor beta chains below all came from one sample that was sequenced in a study of beta chain features in type 1 diabetes. The entirety of the isolated RNA underwent reverse transcription, so expressed TCRB transcripts were sequenced. The table came from immunoSEQ multiplex PCR; TCRdb's copy has only in-frame clones and leaves some out. This table has 350,000 or so clones, around a fifth appearing once. Sequencing used naive CD4+ T cells from blood. These receptors originate from a woman aged 18-29 years in good health.

This clone has just a few counts. This chain joins TRBV5-5 and TRBJ2-7; TRBD1 might be the D (6 bases). The V end lost 3 bases, the J end lost 3 bases, and 16 bases lay between the germline ends. The CDR3 loop spans 15 amino acids. CDR1 is SGHKS, CDR2 YYEKEE, per germline (reference sequence). The CDR3 coding sequence is TGTGCCAGCAGCTCCTTGAGGGGGTCTCGCTACGAGCAGTACTTC. Protein: CASSSLRGSRYEQYF. Based on the CDR3 plus reference TRBV5-5 and TRBJ2-7, the full variable domain is DAGVTQSPTHLIKTRGQQVTLRCSPISGHKSVSWYQQVLGQGPQFIFQYYEKEERGRGNFPDRFSARQFPNYSSELNVNALLLGDSALYLCASSSLRGSRYEQYFGPGTRLTVT.

The sample holds a few counts of this clone. The gene calls are TRBV6-5 and TRBJ2-7, with 7 nucleotides matching TRBD1. V was clipped by 4 bases and J by 7 bases; unmatched bases: 16. Germline V CDR1 and CDR2: MNHEY, SVGAGI. CDR3 size: 16 residues. The CDR3 sequence: CASSFLATGTYVEQYF. The CDR3 DNA reads as TGTGCCAGCAGTTTCTTAGCGACAGGGACCTACGTGGAGCAGTACTTC.

The table lists this clone with a count of one. The chain recombines TRBV7-6 with TRBJ1-2; no firm D call. The ends were cut back, 6 bases at V and 0 bases at J, with 8 bases in the middle. Looked up from germline, CDR1 is SGHVS and CDR2 is FNYEAQ. The CDR3 has 13 residues. The CDR3 region has the DNA TGTGCCAGCAGTCCTCAGACTAACTATGGCTACACCTTC. Translated: CASSPQTNYGYTF. Together with reference TRBV7-6 and TRBJ1-2, the CDR3 gives the full variable domain: GAGVSQSPRYKVTKRGQDVALRCDPISGHVSLYWYRQALGQGPEFLTYFNYEAQQDKSGLPNDRFSAERPEGSISTLTIQRTEQRDSAMYRCASSPQTNYGYTFGSGTRLTVV.

The rearrangement links TRBV12-5 to TRBJ1-2; D may be TRBD1 (5 bases). CDR1 and CDR2 from the germline V gene are LGHNT and FRNRAP. CDR3 length: 14 amino acids. Between the trimmed V and J ends, which lost 5 bases and 8 bases, there was a span of 18 bases. CDR3 sequence: CASGHGGGPSGYTF. CDR3 nucleotides: TGTGCTAGTGGTCACGGGGGAGGGCCCAGCGGCTACACCTTC.

This clone was seen only a few times. This chain uses TRBV9 with TRBJ1-2, with TRBD1 as a possible D gene (6 bases). Germline assignment: CDR1 SGDLS and CDR2 YYNGEE. There are 14 residues in the CDR3. Trimming removed 3 bases at V and 0 bases at J, with 9 bases between. The CDR3 protein is CASSGDISNYGYTF. CDR3 coding DNA: TGTGCCAGCAGCGGGGACATCTCTAACTATGGCTACACCTTC.

This clone has only a few counts. The chain is built from TRBV5-1 and TRBJ2-1; 12 nucleotides match TRBD2. This CDR3 region has 15 residues. The J segment lost 4 bases and the V segment lost 1 base, leaving 0 bases of the junction unmatched. CDR1 is SGHRS, CDR2 YFSETQ, per germline. DNA of the CDR3: TGCGCCAGCAGCTTGACTAGCGGGGGGTACAATGAGCAGTTCTTC. Translated: CASSLTSGGYNEQFF.

About this clone itself: Compared with germline, one end of the junction differs, possibly owing to a read error. J is TRBJ1-5 and V is TRBV11-2; D gene uncertain. Germline CDR1 reads SGHAT; CDR2 reads FQNNGV. The CDR3 contains 15 residues. The CDR3 sequence: CASSIEPGSNQPQHF. The CDR3 nucleotides are TGTGCCAGCAGCATAGAACCGGGGAGCAATCAGCCCCAGCATTTT.

The chain is built from TRBV15 and TRBJ1-1; no clear D. This CDR3 has 16 residues. Germline-derived CDR1 and CDR2 are LNHNV and YYDKDF (reference sequence). V dropped 0 bases and J dropped 3 bases, with 14 bases sitting between them. The CDR3, as DNA: TGTGCCACCAGCAGAGATAAGGCCATAGAGGACACTGAAGCTTTCTTT. This sequence encodes CATSRDKAIEDTEAFF.

The chain carries TRBV30 and TRBJ2-5; D is possibly TRBD2 (5 bases). Germline-derived CDR1 and CDR2 are GTSNPN and SVGIG (reference sequence). Trimming pared 3 bases from V and 5 bases from J, leaving 19 bases between. The CDR3 sequence is 15 residues long. CDR3 in amino acids: CAWSPIFGEGETQYF. The CDR3 region has the DNA TGTGCCTGGAGCCCGATATTCGGCGAGGGTGAGACCCAGTACTTC.

The V call is TRBV19, the J call TRBJ2-5; D gene unclear. The CDR3 extends over 14 amino acids. The V gene's germline CDR1 is LNHDA and CDR2 SQIVND (reference sequence). Trimming removed 5 bases at V and 4 bases at J, with 14 bases between. The CDR3 region is CASSPFPVGETQYF. CDR3 sequence (DNA): TGTGCCAGTAGTCCGTTCCCGGTCGGAGAGACCCAGTACTTC.

The chain recombines TRBV2 with TRBJ2-3; 10 bases match TRBD2. This CDR3 is built from 16 residues. Germline V CDR1 and CDR2: SNHLY, FYNNEI. With V trimmed by 1 base and J by 2 bases, 3 bases remained unmatched. The CDR3 DNA reads as TGTGCCAGCAGTGAAGGGACTAGCGGCTACACAGATACGCAGTATTTT. Its protein is CASSEGTSGYTDTQYF.

The chain employs TRBV7-2 and TRBJ1-2; 10 nucleotides match TRBD1. V shed 1 base and J 4 bases; nucleotides not matched to a gene: 6. The CDR3 loop spans 16 amino acids. Per germline, CDR1 SGHTA and CDR2 FQGNSA. CDR3 in amino acids: CASSLVGTGALYGYTF. CDR3 nucleotide sequence: TGTGCCAGCAGCTTAGTGGGGACAGGGGCGCTCTATGGCTACACCTTC.

The gene calls are TRBV19 and TRBJ2-7; 11 nucleotides line up with TRBD1. Germline-derived CDR1 and CDR2 are LNHDA and SQIVND (reference sequence). The CDR3 covers 14 residues. J lost 3 bases, V lost 7 bases, and 5 bases had no gene match. The CDR3: CASKTGQGVYEQYF. In nucleotides, the CDR3 is TGTGCCAGTAAAACGGGACAGGGGGTCTACGAGCAGTACTTC.

This clone occurred a few times. The V and J genes are TRBV29-1 and TRBJ2-1, with TRBD2 identical over 7 bases. CDR3 size: 12 residues. Germline V CDR1 and CDR2: SQVTM, ANQGSEA. J was trimmed by 6 bases and V by 4 bases; bases with no gene match: 3. For the CDR3, the DNA is TGCAGCGTTGGGGGAGGGAGCAATGAGCAGTTCTTC. The encoded protein is CSVGGGSNEQFF.

The chain combines TRBV7-9 with TRBJ1-2, with no clear D. The length of the CDR3 is 14 residues. Trimming pared 2 bases from V and 0 bases from J, leaving 7 bases between. The V gene's germline CDR1 is SEHNR and CDR2 FQNEAQ (reference sequence). CDR3 coding DNA: TGTGCCAGCAGCTTAACAGCCTCTAACTATGGCTACACCTTC. Translating it yields CASSLTASNYGYTF.

The chain recombines TRBV14 with TRBJ2-7; 7 positions match TRBD1. In germline, CDR1 is SGHDN, CDR2 FVKESK. This CDR3 region has 14 residues. Germline trimming cut 1 base from V and 5 bases from J; bases unmatched to any gene: 5. The CDR3 protein is CASSQVRGLDEQYF. The CDR3 bases are TGTGCCAGCAGCCAAGTAAGGGGGCTGGACGAGCAGTACTTC.

There are a few counts of this clone. Other DNA sequences in the sample encode the same CDR3. The chain joins TRBV30 to TRBJ1-5; possibly TRBD1 for D (6 bases). Germline assignment: CDR1 GTSNPN and CDR2 SVGIG (reference sequence). The CDR3 has 13 amino acids. Between the trimmed V and J ends, which lost 0 bases and 6 bases, there was a span of 9 bases. As DNA, the CDR3 is TGTGCCTGGAGTGTACAGGGCGGTCAGCCCCAGCATTTT. Its translation is CAWSVQGGQPQHF.

This clone was seen only a few times. The chain is built from TRBV18 and TRBJ2-7, with TRBD2 as a possible D gene (5 bases). Trimming removed 2 bases at V and 6 bases at J, with 14 bases between. CDR1 and CDR2 (germline): KGHSH, LQKENI. The CDR3 runs 14 residues. The CDR3 sequence is CASSPSRERGEQYF. In DNA form, the CDR3 reads TGTGCCAGCTCACCATCCCGGGAACGTGGCGAGCAGTACTTC.

The chain employs TRBV19 and TRBJ1-1; a weak D match, TRBD1 (5 bases). Germline-derived CDR1 and CDR2 are LNHDA and SQIVND (reference sequence). The CDR3 is made up of 12 amino acids. V lost 5 bases and J 3 bases, leaving 7 bases between the germline ends. CDR3 coding DNA: TGTGCCAGTAGTGACAGATACACTGAAGCTTTCTTT. Translating it yields CASSDRYTEAFF.

This clone was detected only a few times. The genes are TRBV5-1 and TRBJ1-1; 7 bases match TRBD1. The CDR3 totals 15 residues. The germline gives CDR1 SGHRS, CDR2 YFSETQ. Trimming at V came to 0 bases and at J to 5 bases, leaving 7 bases not matched to a gene. This CDR3 reads CASSLEPTGNTEAFF. The CDR3, as DNA: TGCGCCAGCAGCTTGGAACCGACAGGGAATACTGAAGCTTTCTTT.

In regard to this clone: Other nucleotide sequences from this sample produce the same CDR3. The chain has TRBV29-1 and TRBJ2-7, with D perhaps matching TRBD2 (5 bases). The CDR3 contains 12 residues. Germline CDR1 is SQVTM and CDR2 is ANQGSEA. V was cut by 4 bases and J by 10 bases, with 17 bases left in between. For the CDR3, the DNA is TGCAGCGTTGCCCCCGATTCAGGAGGCCAGTACTTC. As protein: CSVAPDSGGQYF.

The chain has TRBV6-1 and TRBJ2-6; D remains unclear. The length of the CDR3 is 15 residues. V was trimmed by 10 bases and J by 1 base, leaving 14 bases between them. Germline V gene lookup returns CDR1 MNHNS and CDR2 SASEGT. CDR3 bases: TGTGCCACCGAGTTAGCCGGTTCTGGGGCCAACGTCCTGACTTTC. It yields the protein CATELAGSGANVLTF.